Below, 30 T cell receptor beta chains from the same sample are listed, as sequenced in a study of blood T cell repertoires in COVID-19. Profiling relied on immunoSEQ multiplex PCR, and the TCRdb table lists in-frame clones only, not all of them. Of approximately 190,000 clones detected, roughly 84% appear once; the ten largest clones hold roughly 20%. The sample comprised peripheral blood. These receptors were collected from a human donor in a cohort sampled during active COVID-19.

The chain combines TRBV19 with TRBJ1-1, with D uncertain. The V gene's germline CDR1 is LNHDA and CDR2 SQIVND (reference sequence). This CDR3 comprises 12 residues. V was pared by 8 bases and J by 4 bases, with 11 bases between. The CDR3 nucleotides are TGTGCCAGTTCCCGCGGGCCCACTGAAGCTTTCTTT. Its translation is CASSRGPTEAFF.

This clone was detected many times. V is TRBV7-2 and J is TRBJ1-1, with 7 bases aligning to TRBD1. This CDR3 has 14 residues. V lost 5 bases and J lost 8; bases outside the gene matches: 11. Per germline, CDR1 SGHTA and CDR2 FQGNSA. DNA for the CDR3: TGTGCCAGCAGCACGCGACAGGGTCTTGGGGAAGCTTTCTTT. It codes for CASSTRQGLGEAFF.

The V gene is TRBV19, the J gene TRBJ2-3, with D maybe TRBD1 (6 bases). Germline lookup yields CDR1 LNHDA and CDR2 SQIVND (reference sequence). The length of the CDR3 is 15 residues. Trimming left V 3 bases short and J 5 bases short, with 15 bases between. The CDR3 is CASSISWGRRDTQYF. CDR3 nucleotides: TGTGCCAGTAGTATCTCCTGGGGGCGTAGAGATACGCAGTATTTT.

Here the CDR3 DNA reads TGTGCCAGCAGTACTGGAGAATCCAACTATGGCTACACCTTC. Translating it yields CASSTGESNYGYTF. This chain uses TRBV6-5 with TRBJ1-2; D is unclear. Deletions cut 5 bases from V and 2 bases from J, with 12 bases between. Germline V lookup: CDR1 MNHEY, CDR2 SVGAGI. This CDR3 is built from 14 residues.

CDR3 sequence reads: CAISEDRVGRQAFF. DNA of the CDR3: TGTGCCATCAGTGAGGACAGGGTCGGTCGACAAGCTTTCTTT. This chain connects TRBV10-3 to TRBJ1-1; 7 positions match TRBD1. With 2 bases clipped from V and 9 bases from J, the junction kept 9 bases outside the gene matches. Germline V gene data show CDR1 as ENHRY and CDR2 as SYGVKD. The CDR3 is 14 amino acids.

This clone appeared a single time. The chain employs TRBV3-1 (or the pseudogene TRBV3-2) and TRBJ1-1; D is undetermined. With 9 bases removed from V and 1 base from J, the gap between germline ends came to 6 bases. The CDR3 runs 11 residues. Germline V CDR1 and CDR2: LGHDT, YNNKEL (reference sequence). The CDR3 nucleotides read TGTGCCAGTGCGTGGAACACTGAAGCTTTCTTT. This translates into CASAWNTEAFF.

V gene TRBV5-1 combines with J gene TRBJ2-7; D is unclear. The CDR3 is 13 residues long. Germline V CDR1 and CDR2: SGHRS, YFSETQ. Trimming took off 2 bases at V and 3 bases at J, with 9 bases between the two ends. The CDR3 nucleotides are TGCGCCAGCAGCTTTCGAACGGGCTACGAGCAGTACTTC. As protein: CASSFRTGYEQYF.

This clone was recorded a few times. The DNA of the CDR3 is TGCAGCGTATGGACAGGCCACAATCAGCCCCAGCATTTT. It codes for CSVWTGHNQPQHF. The chain couples TRBV29-1 to TRBJ1-5, with 7 nucleotides matching TRBD1. Germline trimming cut 6 bases from V and 3 bases from J; bases unmatched to any gene: 5. In germline, CDR1 is SQVTM, CDR2 ANQGSEA. The CDR3 has 13 residues.

The CDR3 nucleotides are TGCGCCAGCAGCTTGGAACCGGGACTAGCTTTTGAGCAGTTCTTC. Its translation: CASSLEPGLAFEQFF. V usage is TRBV5-1 and J usage is TRBJ2-1; the match to TRBD2 covers 9 bases. The germline gives CDR1 SGHRS, CDR2 YFSETQ. The CDR3 consists of 15 residues. J was trimmed by 9 bases and V by 0 bases; bases with no gene match: 7.

The rearrangement uses TRBV3-1 (or the pseudogene TRBV3-2) and TRBJ2-2, with 9 bases matching TRBD1. The CDR3 loop spans 17 amino acids. The V segment lost 0 bases and the J segment 2 bases; nucleotides outside the gene matches: 4. In germline, CDR1 is LGHDT, CDR2 YNNKEL (reference sequence). CDR3 in DNA: TGTGCCAGCAGCCAAGAGTCGGGACAGGGAAACACCGGGGAGCTGTTTTTT. This gives the protein CASSQESGQGNTGELFF.

The chain is built from TRBV28 and TRBJ2-2; 15 bases are a match to TRBD2. Germline CDR1 and CDR2: MDHEN and SYDVKM. This CDR3 comprises 15 residues. V trimming: 8 bases; J trimming: 6 bases; junction bases outside the gene matches: 4. The CDR3 reads CASLGTSGRPGELFF. In nucleotides, the CDR3 is TGTGCCAGCCTGGGGACTAGCGGGAGGCCCGGGGAGCTGTTTTTT.

This chain connects TRBV28 to TRBJ1-2, with a weak D call TRBD1 (5 bases). This CDR3 has 12 residues. V lost 5 bases to trimming and J lost 4 bases, with 8 bases between them. Looked up from germline, CDR1 is MDHEN and CDR2 is SYDVKM. The CDR3 DNA is TGTGCCAGCAGTCCCCAGGGCTATGGCTACACCTTC. The encoded protein is CASSPQGYGYTF.

The J gene is TRBJ2-2, the V gene TRBV19; the D is unclear. Trimming removed 3 bases from V and 8 bases from J, with 13 bases in between. Germline lookup yields CDR1 LNHDA and CDR2 SQIVND (reference sequence). This CDR3 region has 14 residues. For the CDR3, the DNA is TGTGCCAGTAGTATCGACATGTCCGCGGGGGAGCTGTTTTTT. This sequence encodes CASSIDMSAGELFF.

This chain connects TRBV2 to TRBJ2-5; tentatively, D is TRBD1 (6 bases). Trimming shortened V by 10 bases and J by 5 bases, and 17 bases separated the two germline ends. Germline CDR1 SNHLY, CDR2 FYNNEI. This CDR3 spans 13 amino acids. CDR3 bases: TGTGCCACCGAAGCGGCAGGGGTTGAGACCCAGTACTTC. Translated: CATEAAGVETQYF.

As regards this clone: Other DNA sequences in the sample encode the same CDR3. The chain is built from TRBV19 and TRBJ1-5; TRBD1 matches 7 bases. The V segment lost 5 bases and the J segment 1 base; nucleotides outside the gene matches: 5. This CDR3 spans 15 amino acids. Looked up from germline, CDR1 is LNHDA and CDR2 is SQIVND (reference sequence). CDR3 loop: CASSGPGQSNQPQHF. CDR3 in DNA: TGTGCCAGTAGTGGACCGGGACAGAGCAATCAGCCCCAGCATTTT. The full variable domain, completed using reference TRBV19 and TRBJ1-5, is DGGITQSPKYLFRKEGQNVTLSCEQNLNHDAMYWYRQDPGQGLRLIYYSQIVNDFQKGDIAEGYSVSREKKESFPLTVTSAQKNPTAFYLCASSGPGQSNQPQHFGDGTRLSIL.

J is TRBJ2-7 and V is TRBV18; weak D call: TRBD1 (6 bases). This CDR3 has 15 residues. V lost 5 bases and J lost 2, with 16 bases in between. In germline, CDR1 is KGHSH, CDR2 LQKENI. In DNA form, the CDR3 reads TGTGCCAGCTCAAGCACAGGGTATAGGGCCTACGAGCAGTACTTC. This sequence encodes CASSSTGYRAYEQYF.

This clone was picked up one time. The chain links TRBV5-1 to TRBJ2-7; TRBD1 matches at 9 bases. From germline, CDR1 is SGHRS and CDR2 YFSETQ. V shed 4 bases and J 6 bases; nucleotides not matched to a gene: 14. The CDR3 is 16 residues long. The CDR3 bases are TGCGCCAGCAGCAAGCAACAACAGGGGGCGTTTGGCGAGCAGTACTTC. It specifies CASSKQQQGAFGEQYF.

The chain couples TRBV5-1 to TRBJ2-3; unclear D gene. Trimming took off 5 bases at V and 4 bases at J, with 8 bases between the two ends. Per the germline V gene, CDR1 is SGHRS and CDR2 is YFSETQ. CDR3 length: 12 residues. The CDR3 DNA is TGCGCCAGCAGGTTACAGCCAGATACGCAGTATTTT. Amino acids: CASRLQPDTQYF. The entire variable domain, with the rest obtained from reference TRBV5-1 and TRBJ2-3, is as follows: KAGVTQTPRYLIKTRGQQVTLSCSPISGHRSVSWYQQTPGQGLQFLFEYFSETQRNKGNFPGRFSGRQFSNSRSEMNVSTLELGDSALYLCASRLQPDTQYFGPGTRLTVL.

The chain is built from TRBV6-5 and TRBJ2-2, with 7 bases fitting TRBD1. V lost 5 bases, J lost 3 bases, and 6 bases stayed unmatched. Germline lookup yields CDR1 MNHEY and CDR2 SVGAGI. The CDR3 is made up of 15 amino acids. In DNA, the CDR3 is TGTGCCAGCAGTCCCCCGACAGGGCACACCGGGGAGCTGTTTTTT. Its protein is CASSPPTGHTGELFF.

The CDR3 sequence: CASSPGQVLMDGYTF. The CDR3 bases are TGTGCCAGCTCACCGGGACAGGTTCTAATGGATGGCTACACCTTC. This chain joins TRBV18 and TRBJ1-2; 8 positions agree with TRBD1. The CDR3 extends over 15 amino acids. V gave up 3 bases and J gave up 6 bases; unmatched junction bases: 9. Germline values: CDR1 KGHSH, CDR2 LQKENI.

V gene TRBV6-5 combines with J gene TRBJ1-2, with TRBD1 as a possible D gene (5 bases). The V gene's germline CDR1 is MNHEY and CDR2 SVGAGI. The V and J ends lost 0 bases and 8 bases respectively, with 10 bases between them. The CDR3 loop spans 13 amino acids. As DNA, the CDR3 is TGTGCCAGCAGTTACTCTAGGGGATTGGGCTACACCTTC. Translated, it gives CASSYSRGLGYTF.

The gene calls are TRBV2 and TRBJ2-2; 12 bases fit TRBD2. CDR3 length equals 16 residues. Germline CDR1 SNHLY, CDR2 FYNNEI. V lost 6 bases to trimming and J lost 5 bases; unmatched junction nucleotides: 7. The CDR3 sequence: CASRLAGGSGTGELFF. The CDR3, as DNA: TGTGCCAGCAGACTAGCGGGAGGAAGCGGAACCGGGGAGCTGTTTTTT.

This chain uses TRBV7-2 with TRBJ2-3; 8 bases fit TRBD2. The trim removed 1 base at V and 2 bases at J, leaving 2 bases unmatched. Germline values: CDR1 SGHTA, CDR2 FQGNSA. This CDR3 comprises 15 residues. The CDR3 spells CASSLVGGDTDTQYF. The CDR3 coding sequence is TGTGCCAGCAGCTTAGTCGGGGGGGACACAGATACGCAGTATTTT.

The chain joins TRBV7-2 to TRBJ1-2; D not resolved. Per the germline V gene, CDR1 is SGHTA and CDR2 is FQGNSA. V lost 3 bases, J lost 7 bases, and 12 bases lay in between. This CDR3 comprises 13 residues. The CDR3 loop is CASSLGGVFGYTF. As DNA, the CDR3 is TGTGCCAGCAGCTTGGGCGGGGTTTTTGGCTACACCTTC. Based on the CDR3 plus reference TRBV7-2 and TRBJ1-2, the full variable domain is GAGVSQSPSNKVTEKGKDVELRCDPISGHTALYWYRQSLGQGLEFLIYFQGNSAPDKSGLPSDRFSAERTGGSVSTLTIQRTQQEDSAVYLCASSLGGVFGYTFGSGTRLTVV.

The V and J genes are TRBV12-2 and TRBJ1-6; the table's D call TRBD1 went unverified against the DNA. TRBV12-2 represents a pseudogene. This CDR3 is built from 15 residues. The DNA of the CDR3 is TGTGCAAGTCGCTTCCGACAGGTTTATAATTCACCCCTCCACTTT. This encodes CASRFRQVYNSPLHF.

The chain recombines TRBV15 with TRBJ2-7; D might be TRBD2 (5 bases). The CDR3 has 17 amino acids. The germline CDR1 and CDR2 sequences are LNHNV and YYDKDF (reference sequence). Trimming removed 0 bases from V and 0 bases from J, with 15 bases in between. The CDR3 nucleotides read TGTGCCACCAGCAGAGATCGTGGCGGAGAGGGCTCCTACGAGCAGTACTTC. Amino acids: CATSRDRGGEGSYEQYF. Together with reference TRBV15 and TRBJ2-7, the CDR3 gives the full variable domain: DAMVIQNPRYQVTQFGKPVTLSCSQTLNHNVMYWYQQKSSQAPKLLFHYYDKDFNNEADTPDNFQSRRPNTSFCFLDIRSPGLGDTAMYLCATSRDRGGEGSYEQYFGPGTRLTVT.

The chain employs TRBV7-9 and TRBJ2-7; 11 bases are a match to TRBD2. The length of the CDR3 is 15 residues. The V and J ends lost 5 bases and 1 base, in that order; junction bases with no gene match: 4. Germline CDR1 is SEHNR and CDR2 is FQNEAQ (reference sequence). The CDR3, as DNA: TGTGCCAGCAGCGTTACTAGCGGGGGTTCCTACGAGCAGTACGTC. Translation gives CASSVTSGGSYEQYV.

V is TRBV3-1 (or the pseudogene TRBV3-2) and J is TRBJ1-2; D gene unclear. The V and J ends lost 0 bases and 4 bases respectively, with 12 bases between them. The length of the CDR3 is 15 residues. Germline V gene sequence: CDR1 LGHDT, CDR2 YNNKEL (reference sequence). DNA of the CDR3: TGTGCCAGCAGCCAAGATCACCGGGGAGGCTATGGCTACACCTTC. It translates to CASSQDHRGGYGYTF.

This clone was recorded a few times. The CDR3 DNA reads as TGTGCCAGCAGCTTAGTGGGACAGGGGCCGGCGAACACTGAAGCTTTCTTT. Encoded protein: CASSLVGQGPANTEAFF. This rearrangement joins TRBV7-9 to TRBJ1-1; 10 bases match TRBD1. The germline gives CDR1 SEHNR, CDR2 FQNEAQ (reference sequence). This CDR3 has 17 residues. V lost 1 base, J lost 1 base, and 6 bases stayed unmatched.

The chain has TRBV15 and TRBJ2-3; D may be TRBD1 (5 bases). CDR1 is LNHNV, CDR2 YYDKDF, per germline (reference sequence). V was shortened by 6 bases and J by 6 bases, with 16 bases between the two germline ends. The CDR3 contains 14 residues. The DNA for the CDR3 is TGTGCCACCAGTCCAGGGCCGCCCCCGGATACGCAGTATTTT. Translating gives CATSPGPPPDTQYF.